This T cell receptor beta chain is from a study of OX40 agonist ivuxolimab in advanced cancers. Study overall: Patients received ivuxolimab, an intravenous treatment, every 2 weeks at 0.01 to 10 mg/kg. Study-level points and caveats: In general, CD8+ T cells held more expanded clones than CD4+ did, on average. Some nonresponders additionally presented with little normalized T-cell clonal expansion.

As concerns this clone: Its target is unknown. One end of the junction varies from germline; a read error may be responsible.

Patients were ineligible given autoimmune disease history or systemic immunosuppression. Produced via immunoSEQ multiplex PCR; TCRdb's table is partial and in-frame only. The sample yields about 36,000 clones, 81% seen once. The sample here was CD4+ or CD8+ T cells sorted from blood, taken in a trial of the OX40 agonist ivuxolimab. The clonotype comes from an adult with an advanced solid tumor such as melanoma, head and neck, liver or kidney cancer.

CDR3 loop: CAGRQGGGNTIYF. The DNA of the CDR3 is TGTGCCGGGAGGCAGGGAGGTGGAAACACCATATATTTT. The chain recombines TRBV30 with TRBJ1-3; the D gene is possibly TRBD1 (5 bases). CDR3 size: 13 residues. Germline V gene sequence: CDR1 GTSNPN, CDR2 SVGIG (reference sequence).